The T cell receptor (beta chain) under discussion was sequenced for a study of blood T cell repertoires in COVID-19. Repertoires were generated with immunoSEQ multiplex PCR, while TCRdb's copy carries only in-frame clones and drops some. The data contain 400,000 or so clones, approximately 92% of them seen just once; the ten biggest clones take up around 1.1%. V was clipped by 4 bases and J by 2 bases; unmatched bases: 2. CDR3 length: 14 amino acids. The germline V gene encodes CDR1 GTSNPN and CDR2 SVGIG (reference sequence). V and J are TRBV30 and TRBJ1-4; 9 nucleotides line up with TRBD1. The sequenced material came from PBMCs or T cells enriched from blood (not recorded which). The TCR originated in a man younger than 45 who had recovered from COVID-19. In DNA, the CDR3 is TGTGCCTGGACCGGGACAGGGACTAATGAAAAACTGTTTTTT. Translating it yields CAWTGTGTNEKLFF. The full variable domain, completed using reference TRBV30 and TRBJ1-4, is SQTIHQWPATLVQPVGSPLSLECTVEGTSNPNLYWYRQAAGRGLQLLFYSVGIGQISSEVPQNLSASRPQDRQFILSSKKLLLSDSGFYLCAWTGTGTNEKLFFGSGTQLSVL.